This T cell receptor beta chain came from a study of PD-L1 blockade in urothelial cancer. The V gene lost 2 bases and the J gene lost 2 bases, with 10 bases spanning the gap. Germline loops: CDR1 LNHDA, CDR2 SQIVND (reference sequence). The CDR3 has 14 residues. General study points: When pretreatment blood TCR clonality was below the median, it predicted better survival.

Templates that were synthetic TCR analogs were spiked into each PCR. The repertoire was sequenced with immunoSEQ multiplex PCR; TCRdb's copy has only in-frame clones and lacks some. The sample records tens of thousands of clones, 65% to 85% being singletons. This clone has only a few counts. The antigen is undetermined. The time point: pretreatment peripheral blood. The study collected 1 to 8 samples per patient, pretreatment and on-treatment. This sequence originates from a woman aged 70-85 years with urothelial cancer. The starting material was PBMCs, obtained around atezolizumab (anti-PD-L1) treatment. V is TRBV19 and J is TRBJ2-7; perhaps TRBD1 as D (6 bases). The CDR3 loop reads CASSIQGGPYEQYF. The CDR3 coding sequence is TGTGCCAGTAGTATACAAGGGGGACCCTACGAGCAGTACTTC.